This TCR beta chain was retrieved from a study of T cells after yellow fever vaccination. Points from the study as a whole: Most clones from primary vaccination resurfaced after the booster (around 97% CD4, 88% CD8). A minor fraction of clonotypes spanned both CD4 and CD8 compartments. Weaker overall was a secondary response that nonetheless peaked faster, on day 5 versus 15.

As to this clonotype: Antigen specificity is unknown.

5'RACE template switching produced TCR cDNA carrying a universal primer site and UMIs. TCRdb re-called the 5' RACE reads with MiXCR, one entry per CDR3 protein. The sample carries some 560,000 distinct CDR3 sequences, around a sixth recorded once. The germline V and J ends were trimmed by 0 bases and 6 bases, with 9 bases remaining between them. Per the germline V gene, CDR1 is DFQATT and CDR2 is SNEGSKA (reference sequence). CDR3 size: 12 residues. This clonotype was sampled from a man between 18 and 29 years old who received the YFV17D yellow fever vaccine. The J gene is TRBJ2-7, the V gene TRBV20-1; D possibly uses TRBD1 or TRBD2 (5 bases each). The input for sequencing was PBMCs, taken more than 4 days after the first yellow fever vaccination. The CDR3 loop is CSARDLGTEQYF. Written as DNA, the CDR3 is TGCAGTGCTAGAGATTTAGGGACCGAGCAGTACTTC.